Sequencing of this T cell receptor (beta chain) was carried out in a study of blood T cell repertoires in COVID-19 (dated by TCRdb to 2020 to 2021). Some background on the complete study: Samples from collaborators originated in the United States, Italy and Spain and spanned both the acute and convalescent phases of COVID-19. The material from the prospective study consisted of cDNA or gDNA derived from T cells, B-cell-depleted T cells, or PBMCs. A de-identified subject ID, COVID-19 status, age in years and sex were almost always included in the sample metadata. The dataset comprised deeply sampled blood TCRbeta repertoires from subjects exposed to, actively infected with, or recovered from COVID-19. Where available, HLA class I and class II types were taken from metadata supplied by the sample provider and were not determined by assay-based typing. A freely available public database, intended as a resource for researchers studying the immune response to SARS-CoV-2, is where the repertoires were released. Samples came from the ongoing ImmuneRACE study (first 160 participants) plus 1,254 subjects from 6 global collaborators. Here is what the overall study found, with its caveats: The amount of clinical and demographic metadata varied by source and participant and was provided uncurated.

Enrolling through a virtual design, the prospective study's participants ranged in age from roughly 18 to 90 years and lived across 20 to 25 United States geographic areas. In the prospective study, cohorts were assigned on the basis of participant-reported clinical history obtained from a screening survey and a study questionnaire. Each participant in the prospective study had whole blood, serum and a nasopharyngeal or oropharyngeal swab collected by mobile phlebotomists. Prospective study participants could optionally give additional blood draws and questionnaires over a roughly 2-month period. Before DNA extraction, prospective study blood samples were shipped either frozen or at room temperature. Taken from the germline V gene (reference sequence), the CDR1 and CDR2 loops are LNHDA and SQIVND. The CDR3 has 13 amino acids, counting the end cysteine and phenylalanine. CDR3 DNA only is kept here, 39 bases in frame from base 1. V drops 1 base and J drops 7 bases, leaving 10 bases in between.

About this clone itself: Its specific antigen is unknown. Per-base qualities were not stored, and no clone one base away is much larger.

TCRbeta CDR3 regions were amplified from genomic DNA using the immunoSEQ Assay, a bias-controlled multiplex PCR. The original pipeline was this. Nucleated cell counts per sample were estimated from amplification of reference gene primers within the assay. Sequence reads were collapsed and filtered to measure the absolute abundance of every unique TCRbeta CDR3 rearrangement. Productive Simpson clonality was computed per sample as the square root of Simpson's diversity index over productive rearrangements. This is the immuneACCESS table as TCRdb keeps it, with only in-frame sequences that have V and J called. A part of the clones is gone; compared with another copy, unresolved V genes explain less than half, and the rest is unexplained. V and J calls and clone size are as listed in that table; D and trimming were resolved from the DNA. A total of 200,000 to 250,000 clones appear in this sample, roughly four fifths of them only once. The ten most abundant clones make up approximately 1.4% of the sample.

The receptor chain draws on TRBV19 and TRBJ1-2; TRBD1 is possibly the D segment (6 matching bases). The sequenced sample consisted of PBMCs or T cells enriched from blood (not recorded which). The sequence was collected from a woman aged 40-49 years with acute COVID-19. The DNA sequence is as follows: TGTGCCAGTAGTATAGTACAGGGATCTGGCTACACCTTC. It translates as CASSIVQGSGYTF.